A single sample is the source of the 14 T cell receptor beta chains below, sequenced in a study of OX40 agonist ivuxolimab in advanced cancers. The method behind the library was the immunoSEQ multiplex PCR assay. TCRdb stores this immuneACCESS table with in-frame sequences only. Part of the clones is absent; in the studies checked, under half of the shortfall reflects unresolved V genes, and no reason is known for the rest. The sample has thousands of clones on record, 94% of them singletons. 10% to 12% of the sample comes from the top ten. This material consisted of CD4+ or CD8+ T cells sorted from blood, taken in a trial of the OX40 agonist ivuxolimab. The receptor source for this set is an adult with an advanced solid tumor such as melanoma, head and neck, liver or kidney cancer.

The V and J genes are TRBV28 and TRBJ2-3, with TRBD2 matching over 8 bases. The CDR3 has 17 residues. The germline CDR1 and CDR2 sequences are MDHEN and SYDVKM. The ends lost 4 bases at V and 5 bases at J; junction bases unmatched: 14. In DNA form, the CDR3 reads TGTGCCAGCAGTTCCCGGGGAGCGGGAGCCCGGGGAGATACGCAGTATTTT. Protein product: CASSSRGAGARGDTQYF. The full variable domain, its missing parts supplied by reference TRBV28 and TRBJ2-3, is DVKVTQSSRYLVKRTGEKVFLECVQDMDHENMFWYRQDPGLGLRLIYFSYDVKMKEKGDIPEGYSVSREKKERFSLILESASTNQTSMYLCASSSRGAGARGDTQYFGPGTRLTVL.

The chain employs TRBV6-4 and TRBJ2-5; TRBD2 matches 8 bases. V lost 7 bases, J lost 0 bases, and 4 bases stayed unmatched. CDR1 MRHNA and CDR2 SNTAGT come from the germline V gene. The CDR3 loop spans 14 amino acids. The CDR3 loop reads CASKIGRDQETQYF. The CDR3 region has the DNA TGTGCCAGCAAAATCGGGAGGGACCAAGAGACCCAGTACTTC.

The chain is built from TRBV18 and TRBJ1-2, with D tentatively TRBD1 (6 bases). The CDR3 totals 13 residues. V shed 3 bases and J shed 4 bases, with 9 bases lying between them. CDR1 is KGHSH, CDR2 LQKENI, per germline. The CDR3, as DNA: TGTGCCAGCTCACCCGGAGGGGGCTATGGCTACACCTTC. Encoded protein: CASSPGGGYGYTF.

The V gene is TRBV11-2, the J gene TRBJ2-2; 10 bases fit TRBD2. Germline V gene data show CDR1 as SGHAT and CDR2 as FQNNGV. The CDR3 covers 16 residues. Trimming took 5 bases from V and 7 from J; bases not matched to a gene: 10. Here the CDR3 reads CASSPQLAGLGGELFF. CDR3 nucleotides: TGTGCCAGCAGCCCCCAACTAGCGGGGCTGGGCGGGGAGCTGTTTTTT.

This chain uses TRBV7-8 with TRBJ2-3; D remains unclear. Germline V gene data show CDR1 as SGHVS and CDR2 as FQNEAQ. This CDR3 comprises 11 residues. The germline V and J ends were trimmed by 0 bases and 6 bases, with 1 base remaining between them. The CDR3 DNA reads as TGTGCCAGCAGCTTAGCGGATACGCAGTATTTT. Amino acid sequence: CASSLADTQYF.

This clone was recorded once. V gene TRBV19 combines with J gene TRBJ1-5; D perhaps matches TRBD1 (6 bases). Between the trimmed V and J ends, which lost 10 bases and 0 bases, there was a span of 22 bases. Germline assignment: CDR1 LNHDA and CDR2 SQIVND (reference sequence). This CDR3 spans 17 amino acids. The CDR3 region has the DNA TGTGCCACCTCGGACAGCAGGCCCTATGATAGCAATCAGCCCCAGCATTTT. It translates to CATSDSRPYDSNQPQHF.

The V and J genes are TRBV18 and TRBJ1-4; D is undetermined. CDR1 is KGHSH and CDR2 is LQKENI in the germline V gene. This CDR3 region has 13 residues. Trimming removed 4 bases at V and 8 bases at J, with 11 bases between. CDR3 residues: CASSLQIWEKLFF. The CDR3 region has the DNA TGTGCCAGCTCACTACAAATTTGGGAAAAACTGTTTTTT.

This chain links TRBV30 with TRBJ2-5; no definite D call. There are 13 residues in the CDR3. Germline V gives CDR1 GTSNPN, CDR2 SVGIG (reference sequence). V lost 2 bases, J lost 0 bases, and 7 bases lay in between. Here the CDR3 DNA reads TGTGCCTGGAGTCTGGGGAACCAAGAGACCCAGTACTTC. Protein sequence: CAWSLGNQETQYF.

This clone showed up just once. The chain is built from TRBV11-2 and TRBJ2-1; 10 bases map to TRBD2. V dropped 1 base and J dropped 6; count of bases not matched to a gene: 6. This CDR3 region has 16 residues. Germline CDR1 and CDR2: SGHAT and FQNNGV. The CDR3 sequence: CASSLVGLAGVNEQFF. Here the CDR3 DNA reads TGTGCCAGCAGCTTAGTTGGGCTAGCGGGAGTCAATGAGCAGTTCTTC.

The gene calls are TRBV12-2 and TRBJ1-2; the D segment call TRBD1 is taken from the table without a DNA check. TRBV12-2 represents a pseudogene. The CDR3 is 16 amino acids. CDR3 sequence: CASRLLGQGPRDGYTF. DNA of the CDR3: TGTGCAAGTCGCTTACTGGGACAGGGGCCTCGCGATGGCTACACCTTC.

This chain connects TRBV6-5 to TRBJ1-2; TRBD1 might be the D (5 bases). V was trimmed by 5 bases and J by 7 bases, leaving 8 bases between them. This CDR3 comprises 11 residues. In germline, CDR1 is MNHEY, CDR2 SVGAGI. The DNA of the CDR3 is TGTGCCAGCAGTACGGGGGGTGGCTACACCTTC. The encoded protein is CASSTGGGYTF.

V and J are TRBV18 and TRBJ1-5; no firm D call. Per the germline V gene, CDR1 is KGHSH and CDR2 is LQKENI. The CDR3 has 15 amino acids. V lost 8 bases to trimming and J lost 3 bases, with 17 bases between them. The DNA for the CDR3 is TGTGCCAGCCAAGACGTTTTGGGGTCCAATCAGCCCCAGCATTTT. Translated, it gives CASQDVLGSNQPQHF.

The chain is built from TRBV23-1 and TRBJ1-1; weak D call: TRBD1 (5 bases). TRBV23-1 is identified as an open reading frame with a role that is uncertain. This CDR3 has 18 residues. V lost 3 bases, J lost 1 base, and 21 bases lay in between. CDR3 loop: CASSQERQLGVPNTEAFF. CDR3 coding DNA: TGCGCCAGCAGTCAGGAGCGACAACTGGGGGTCCCGAACACTGAAGCTTTCTTT.

The rearrangement links TRBV6-4 to TRBJ2-5; D might be TRBD1 or TRBD2, each matching 5 bases. Germline values: CDR1 MRHNA, CDR2 SNTAGT. Trimming removed 4 bases from V and 5 bases from J, with 23 bases in between. The CDR3 is 17 amino acids. CDR3 coding DNA: TGTGCCAGCAGTGGGCACTCTCCGGGACGTCTGACGGAGACCCAGTACTTC. Translation: CASSGHSPGRLTETQYF.